What follows describes a single T cell receptor beta chain. What antigen it recognizes has not been identified. No base-level quality is on record; no much larger clone is a single base apart. The data were taken from a study of cytomegalovirus exposure and HLA in healthy donors (dated by TCRdb to about 2017). For the study in its entirety: According to a later analysis, the 120 or so validation repertoires were produced on the same platform as the approximately 600 repertoires of the first cohort. A separate validation cohort of 100 to 150 different subjects was used in addition to the 666-subject first cohort. The study was designed to test whether signatures of past pathogen exposure could be identified by cataloging public T cell receptors. High-throughput TCR immunosequencing, statistical association of individual TCRs with disease status, and machine learning were combined to predict cytomegalovirus infection status. General findings and caveats noted by the study authors: A few of the identified cytomegalovirus-associated TCR beta chains were confirmed in vitro to be specific for cytomegalovirus antigens. Most TCR sequences were seen in very few donors, while some public TCRs were found in many individuals. Of the cluster scores, roughly 95% were above 0 in a later analysis, which found that TCRs clustered in the first cohort also tended to co-occur in the approximately 130 validation repertoires. It was suggested by the authors that the approach could potentially be generalized to other disease states and immunological phenotypes. In the study, some 160 TCR beta chains were listed as associated with cytomegalovirus. A later analysis lacked HLA typing for the validation cohort, so it scored co-occurrence in that cohort across all 120 or so repertoires. In both the original and validation cohorts, the classifier was reported to diagnose cytomegalovirus status with high specificity and sensitivity.

Separate from the approximately 670-subject first cohort, the validation cohort of about 120 subjects was the group to which the donors belonged. The library was obtained by the immunoSEQ multiplex PCR assay. The source study handled its data this way. To diagnose cytomegalovirus status from the catalog of TCR beta chain sequences, a statistical classification framework was built. In TCRdb, the immuneACCESS table is reduced to in-frame sequences with V and J assigned. These tables do not hold every clone; where another copy was compared, an unresolved V gene accounts for under half, and the others remain unexplained. The V and J calls and clone size were taken over from that table, and D and trimming were inferred from the DNA. The sample records more than 100,000 clones, about 90% of which are singletons. Of the sample, roughly 1.4% is held by the ten largest clones. In the germline V gene, CDR1 corresponds to SQVTM and CDR2 to ANQGSEA. The CDR3 contains 13 residues, cysteine and phenylalanine counted. Only the CDR3 part of the read is kept: 39 bases, read in frame from the first base. Germline trimming amounts to 5 bases on V and 1 base on J, with 2 as the count of junction bases outside the gene matches.

This TCR derives from a young man in good health and CMV-seronegative. The sequence joins TRBV29-1 to TRBJ1-3; 7 central bases correspond to TRBD1. Sequencing used PBMCs. The CDR3 here reads CSVPGQSGNTIYF. The sequenced DNA: TGCAGCGTTCCGGGACAGTCTGGAAACACCATATATTTT. The CDR3, completed at both ends by the reference TRBV29-1 and TRBJ1-3 genes, gives the full variable domain SAVISQKPSRDICQRGTSLTIQCQVDSQVTMMFWYRQQPGQSLTLIATANQGSEATYESGFVIDKFPISRPNLTFSTLTVSNMSPEDSSIYLCSVPGQSGNTIYFGEGSWLTVV.